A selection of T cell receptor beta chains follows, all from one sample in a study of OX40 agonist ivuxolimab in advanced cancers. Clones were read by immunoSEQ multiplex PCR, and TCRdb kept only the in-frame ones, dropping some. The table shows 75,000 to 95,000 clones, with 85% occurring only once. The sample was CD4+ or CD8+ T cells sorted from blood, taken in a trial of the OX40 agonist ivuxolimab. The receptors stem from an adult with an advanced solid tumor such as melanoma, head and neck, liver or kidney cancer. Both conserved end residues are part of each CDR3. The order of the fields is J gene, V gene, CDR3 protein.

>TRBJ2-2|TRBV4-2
CASTSRDRGTGELFF
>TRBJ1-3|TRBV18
CASSPPGQNSGNTIYF
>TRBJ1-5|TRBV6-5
CASSSGRSNQPQHF
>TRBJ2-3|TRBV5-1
CASSLGSGGDTDTQYF
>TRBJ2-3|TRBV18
CASSPLGGRSTDTQYF
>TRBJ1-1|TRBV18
CASSFTGENMNTEAFF
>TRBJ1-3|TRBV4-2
CASSQDLGTDSGNTIYF
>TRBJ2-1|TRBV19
CASRDTNGQWHHNEQFF
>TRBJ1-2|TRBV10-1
CASSAGRDYGYTF
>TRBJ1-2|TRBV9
CASSVARDIRVNGYTF
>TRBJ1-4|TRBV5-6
CASSLDPGQWDRNEKLFF
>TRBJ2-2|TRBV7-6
CASSHRAIGELFF
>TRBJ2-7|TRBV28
CASRKLRLAIAYEQYF
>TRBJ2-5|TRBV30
CAWRGPPLETQYF
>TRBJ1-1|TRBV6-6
CASSSLDSKNTEAFF
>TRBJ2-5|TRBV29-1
CSVFIGETQYF
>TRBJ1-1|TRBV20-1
CSPTRNTEAFF